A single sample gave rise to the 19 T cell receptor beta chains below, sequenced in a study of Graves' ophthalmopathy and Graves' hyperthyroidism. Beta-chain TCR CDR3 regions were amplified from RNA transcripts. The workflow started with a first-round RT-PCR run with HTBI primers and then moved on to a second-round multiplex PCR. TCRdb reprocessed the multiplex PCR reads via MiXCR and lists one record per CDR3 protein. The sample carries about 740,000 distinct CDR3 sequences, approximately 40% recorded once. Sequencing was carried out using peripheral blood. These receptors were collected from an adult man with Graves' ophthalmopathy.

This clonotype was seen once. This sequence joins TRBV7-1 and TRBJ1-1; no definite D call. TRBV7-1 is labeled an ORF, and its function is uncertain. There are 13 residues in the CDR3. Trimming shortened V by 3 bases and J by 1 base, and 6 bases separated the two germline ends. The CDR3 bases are TGTGCCAGCAGCTCCCCGACGAACACTGAAGCTTTCTTT. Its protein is CASSSPTNTEAFF.

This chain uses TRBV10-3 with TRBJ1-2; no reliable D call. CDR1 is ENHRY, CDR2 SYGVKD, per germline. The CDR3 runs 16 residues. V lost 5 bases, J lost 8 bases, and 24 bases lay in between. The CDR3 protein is CAISSPRSITNRGYTF. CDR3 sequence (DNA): TGTGCCATCAGTTCCCCTCGTAGCATAACCAACCGCGGCTACACCTTC.

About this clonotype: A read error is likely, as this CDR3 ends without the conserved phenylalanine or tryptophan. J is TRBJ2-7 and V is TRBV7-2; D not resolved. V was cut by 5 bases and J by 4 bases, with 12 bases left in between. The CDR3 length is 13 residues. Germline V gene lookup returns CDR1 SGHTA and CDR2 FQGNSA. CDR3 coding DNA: TGTGCCAGCAGCCCACAACCTCAGTACGAGCAGTACTCC. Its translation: CASSPQPQYEQYS.

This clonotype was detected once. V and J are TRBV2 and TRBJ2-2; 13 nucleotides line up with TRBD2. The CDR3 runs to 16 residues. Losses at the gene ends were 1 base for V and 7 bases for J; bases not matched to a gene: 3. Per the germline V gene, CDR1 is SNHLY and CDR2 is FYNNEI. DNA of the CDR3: TGTGCCAGCAGTGAAGAACTAGCGGGGGGGGGCGGGGAGCTGTTTTTT. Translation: CASSEELAGGGGELFF.

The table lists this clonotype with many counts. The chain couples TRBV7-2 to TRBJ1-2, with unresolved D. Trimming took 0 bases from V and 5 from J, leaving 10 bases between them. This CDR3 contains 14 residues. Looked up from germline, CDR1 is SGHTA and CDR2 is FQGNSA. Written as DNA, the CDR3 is TGTGCCAGCAGCTTAGCGGTGGCGAATTATGGCTACACCTTC. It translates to CASSLAVANYGYTF.

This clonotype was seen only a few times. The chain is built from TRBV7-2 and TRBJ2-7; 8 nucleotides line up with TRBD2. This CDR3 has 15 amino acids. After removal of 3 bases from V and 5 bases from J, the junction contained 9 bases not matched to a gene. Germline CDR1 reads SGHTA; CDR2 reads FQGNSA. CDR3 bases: TGTGCCAGCAGCTTGTCAAGCGGGAGTACCCACGAGCAGTACTTC. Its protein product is CASSLSSGSTHEQYF.

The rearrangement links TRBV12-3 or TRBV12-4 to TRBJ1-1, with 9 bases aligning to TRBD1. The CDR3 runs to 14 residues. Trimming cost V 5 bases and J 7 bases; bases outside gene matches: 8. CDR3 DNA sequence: TGTGCCAGCAGTGCCCGACAGGGGGGGGATGAAGCTTTCTTT. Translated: CASSARQGGDEAFF.

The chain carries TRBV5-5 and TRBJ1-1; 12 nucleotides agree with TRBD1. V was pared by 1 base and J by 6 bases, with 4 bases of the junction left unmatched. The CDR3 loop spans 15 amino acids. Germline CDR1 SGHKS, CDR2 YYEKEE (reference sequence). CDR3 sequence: CASSLIGTGGSEAFF. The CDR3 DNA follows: TGTGCCAGCAGCTTGATCGGGACAGGGGGCTCTGAAGCTTTCTTT.

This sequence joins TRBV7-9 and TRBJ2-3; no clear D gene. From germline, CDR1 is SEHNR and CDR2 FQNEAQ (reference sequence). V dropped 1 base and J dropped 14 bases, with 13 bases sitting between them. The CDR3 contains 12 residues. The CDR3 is CASSLDLAVGYF. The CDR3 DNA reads TGTGCCAGCAGCTTAGATCTGGCTGTTGGGTATTTT.

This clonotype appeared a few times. CDR3 coding DNA: TGCGCCAGCAGGGAGGGGGTCAATCAGCCCCAGCATTTT. This gives the protein CASREGVNQPQHF. The chain recombines TRBV10-2 with TRBJ1-5, with D possibly TRBD1 on 6 matching bases. Germline V lookup: CDR1 WSHSY, CDR2 SAAADI. Trimming cost V 6 bases and J 3 bases, with 9 bases left between them. The CDR3 runs 13 residues.

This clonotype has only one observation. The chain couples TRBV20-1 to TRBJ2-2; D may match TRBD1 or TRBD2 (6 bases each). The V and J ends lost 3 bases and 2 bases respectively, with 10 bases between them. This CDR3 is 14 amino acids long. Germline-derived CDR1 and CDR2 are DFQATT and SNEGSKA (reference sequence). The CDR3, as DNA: TGCAGTGCTAGTGAGGGGGGAAACACCGGGGAGCTGTTTTTT. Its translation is CSASEGGNTGELFF.

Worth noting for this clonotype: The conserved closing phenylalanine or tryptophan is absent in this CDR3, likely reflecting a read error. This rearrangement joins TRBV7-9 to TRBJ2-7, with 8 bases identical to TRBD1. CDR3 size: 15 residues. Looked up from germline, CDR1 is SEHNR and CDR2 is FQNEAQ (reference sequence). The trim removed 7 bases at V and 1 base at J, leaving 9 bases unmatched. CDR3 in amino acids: CASTDGQGQSYEQYL. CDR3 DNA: TGTGCCAGCACCGATGGACAGGGACAATCCTACGAGCAGTACCTC.

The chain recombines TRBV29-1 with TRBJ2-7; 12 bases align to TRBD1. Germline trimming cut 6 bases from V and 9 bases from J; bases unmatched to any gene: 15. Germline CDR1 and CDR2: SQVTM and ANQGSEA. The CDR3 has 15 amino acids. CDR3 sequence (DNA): TGCAGCGTCGTTCGGGGGGGACAGGGGGCGCGGCGGCAGTACTTC. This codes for CSVVRGGQGARRQYF.

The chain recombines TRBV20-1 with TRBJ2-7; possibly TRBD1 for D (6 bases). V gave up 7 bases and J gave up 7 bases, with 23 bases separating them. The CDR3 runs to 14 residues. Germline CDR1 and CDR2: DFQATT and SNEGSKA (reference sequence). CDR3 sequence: CSVHRDGLTGEQYF. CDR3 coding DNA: TGCAGTGTACACAGGGACGGGCTCACCGGGGAGCAGTACTTC.

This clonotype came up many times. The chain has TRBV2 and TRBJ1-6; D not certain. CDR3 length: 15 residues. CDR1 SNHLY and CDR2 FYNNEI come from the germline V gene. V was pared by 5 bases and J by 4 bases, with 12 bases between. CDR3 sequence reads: CASSNSRDYNSPLHF. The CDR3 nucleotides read TGTGCCAGCAGTAATTCCCGGGATTATAATTCACCCCTCCACTTT.

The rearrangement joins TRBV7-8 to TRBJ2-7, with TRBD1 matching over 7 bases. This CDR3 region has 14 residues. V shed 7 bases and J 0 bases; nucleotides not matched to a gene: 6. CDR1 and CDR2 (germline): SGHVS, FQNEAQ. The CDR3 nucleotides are TGTGCCAGCACCGGGACAGCAGGCTCCTACGAGCAGTACTTC. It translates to CASTGTAGSYEQYF.

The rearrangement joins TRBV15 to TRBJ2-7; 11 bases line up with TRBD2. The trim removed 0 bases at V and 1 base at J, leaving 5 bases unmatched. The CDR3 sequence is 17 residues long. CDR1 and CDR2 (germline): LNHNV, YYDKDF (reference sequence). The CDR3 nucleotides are TGTGCCACCAGCAGAGATCCGGGACTAGCGGAATCCTACGAGCAGTACTTC. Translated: CATSRDPGLAESYEQYF.

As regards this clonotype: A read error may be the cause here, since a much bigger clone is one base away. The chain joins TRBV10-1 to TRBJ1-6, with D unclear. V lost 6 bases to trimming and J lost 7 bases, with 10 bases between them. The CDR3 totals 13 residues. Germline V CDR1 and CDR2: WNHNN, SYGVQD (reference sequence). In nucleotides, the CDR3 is TGCGCCAGCAGAAAAGAACACAATTCACCCCTCCACTTT. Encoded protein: CASRKEHNSPLHF.

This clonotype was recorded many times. The CDR3 DNA is TGTGCCAGCAGCTTCGGGCCTAGCGGGAGGGTGGACGAGACCCAGTACTTC. This encodes CASSFGPSGRVDETQYF. This chain uses TRBV7-9 with TRBJ2-5; 12 bases line up with TRBD2. The trim removed 3 bases at V and 5 bases at J, leaving 10 bases unmatched. Germline V lookup: CDR1 SEHNR, CDR2 FQNEAQ (reference sequence). The CDR3 is 17 residues long.